The 12 T cell receptor beta chains below come from one sample, sequenced in a study of blood T cell repertoires in COVID-19. Produced via immunoSEQ multiplex PCR; TCRdb's table is partial and in-frame only. The table has about 200,000 clones, approximately 91% seen once. Sequencing input: peripheral blood. The receptors derive from a man in his sixties who had recovered from COVID-19.

CDR3 in amino acids: CASSSGATNEKLFF. CDR3 bases: TGCGCCAGCAGCTCAGGGGCAACTAATGAAAAACTGTTTTTT. The chain joins TRBV5-1 to TRBJ1-4; possibly TRBD1 for D (6 bases). The CDR3 totals 14 residues. Germline V lookup: CDR1 SGHRS, CDR2 YFSETQ. Trimming took 3 bases from V and 0 from J, leaving 6 bases between them.

The rearrangement links TRBV7-2 to TRBJ2-7; D is unresolved. The CDR3 has 15 residues. V lost 5 bases to trimming and J lost 2 bases, with 16 bases between them. Germline V gives CDR1 SGHTA, CDR2 FQGNSA. The CDR3 DNA is TGTGCCAGCAGCCGCTTTCGGCAGGCTGCCTACGAGCAGTACTTC. Amino acid sequence: CASSRFRQAAYEQYF.

The DNA of the CDR3 is TGTGCCAGTAGTATCCCGGGGAGCTCCTACAATGAGCAGTTCTTC. It encodes CASSIPGSSYNEQFF. This rearrangement joins TRBV19 to TRBJ2-1; a possible D gene is TRBD2 (5 bases). This CDR3 contains 15 residues. Trimming stripped 3 bases from V and 0 bases from J, with 9 bases between. From germline, CDR1 is LNHDA and CDR2 SQIVND (reference sequence).

The rearrangement links TRBV5-6 to TRBJ1-3, with D unclear. V shed 2 bases and J shed 2 bases, with 11 bases lying between them. The CDR3 is made up of 15 amino acids. The V gene's germline CDR1 is SGHDT and CDR2 YYEEEE. The CDR3 is CASSFNGATGNTIYF. The DNA of the CDR3 is TGTGCCAGCAGCTTTAACGGAGCTACTGGAAACACCATATATTTT.

The V gene is TRBV6-5, the J gene TRBJ1-3, with D hard to call. Germline V gives CDR1 MNHEY, CDR2 SVGAGI. The CDR3 is 15 amino acids. Trimming cost V 6 bases and J 0 bases, with 12 bases left between them. The chain's CDR3 is CASRVSYVSGNTIYF. CDR3 in DNA: TGTGCCAGCAGAGTGAGTTACGTCTCTGGAAACACCATATATTTT.

V usage is TRBV2 and J usage is TRBJ2-5; D call uncertain. CDR1 is SNHLY, CDR2 FYNNEI, per germline. V was shortened by 8 bases and J by 4 bases, with 11 bases between the two germline ends. CDR3 length equals 12 residues. Here the CDR3 DNA reads TGTGCCAGCGGCCCCCTCACAGAGACCCAGTACTTC. This sequence encodes CASGPLTETQYF. The whole variable domain, filled in from reference TRBV2 and TRBJ2-5, reads EPEVTQTPSHQVTQMGQEVILRCVPISNHLYFYWYRQILGQKVEFLVSFYNNEISEKSEIFDDQFSVERPDGSNFTLKIRSTKLEDSAMYFCASGPLTETQYFGPGTRLLVL.

The V call is TRBV30, the J call TRBJ2-5; perhaps TRBD1 as D (5 bases). V was trimmed by 4 bases and J by 5 bases, leaving 23 bases between them. Germline V gene sequence: CDR1 GTSNPN, CDR2 SVGIG (reference sequence). The CDR3 is 16 residues long. CDR3 in amino acids: CAWKDVAGRRLETQYF. Here the CDR3 DNA reads TGTGCCTGGAAAGATGTGGCAGGGCGCCGCCTCGAGACCCAGTACTTC.

The chain joins TRBV7-9 to TRBJ2-5, with D possibly TRBD1 on 7 matching bases. This CDR3 has 16 amino acids. The V gene's germline CDR1 is SEHNR and CDR2 FQNEAQ (reference sequence). V lost 3 bases, J lost 7 bases, and 21 bases lay in between. CDR3 residues: CASSFRGAGSRGTQYF. The CDR3 DNA reads as TGTGCCAGCAGCTTCAGGGGGGCGGGGTCGCGAGGGACCCAGTACTTC.

The V call is TRBV5-1, the J call TRBJ2-1; TRBD2 matches at 11 bases. The CDR3 consists of 15 residues. Germline CDR1 SGHRS, CDR2 YFSETQ. The junction had 1 base not matched to a gene; V was cut back by 0 bases and J by 5 bases. As DNA, the CDR3 is TGCGCCAGCAGCTTGGCTAGCGGGAGGAACAATGAGCAGTTCTTC. It specifies CASSLASGRNNEQFF.

Only one count was recorded for this clone. V usage is TRBV19 and J usage is TRBJ2-5; 12 nucleotides align to TRBD2. The V segment lost 10 bases and the J segment 6 bases; nucleotides outside the gene matches: 6. The CDR3 loop spans 13 amino acids. Germline values: CDR1 LNHDA, CDR2 SQIVND (reference sequence). The CDR3 protein is CATSSGGVKTQYF. In nucleotides, the CDR3 is TGTGCCACCTCTAGCGGGGGGGTAAAGACCCAGTACTTC.

The chain links TRBV27 to TRBJ2-2, with 7 bases lining up with TRBD2. CDR1 MNHEY and CDR2 SMNVEV come from the germline V gene (reference sequence). The CDR3 runs to 11 residues. V lost 10 bases and J lost 6; bases outside the gene matches: 2. The CDR3 DNA is TGTGCCACCCGGGGGGCCGGGGAGCTGTTTTTT. Translated, it gives CATRGAGELFF.

This chain connects TRBV4-3 to TRBJ2-2; D is unclear. The CDR3 totals 17 residues. Germline V gene lookup returns CDR1 LGHNA and CDR2 YSLEER. Trimming stripped 1 base from V and 0 bases from J, with 12 bases between. The CDR3 loop is CASSQGFWSANTGELFF. CDR3 bases: TGCGCCAGCAGCCAAGGATTCTGGTCAGCGAACACCGGGGAGCTGTTTTTT.